The 30 T cell receptor beta chains presented below share a single source sample, sequenced in a study of blood T cell repertoires in COVID-19 (dated by TCRdb to about 2020). Receptors were amplified or captured by the immunoSEQ multiplex PCR assay. Sourced from immuneACCESS, this table was stored by TCRdb with only in-frame sequences that have V and J called. A share of the clones is absent; for the studies checked, an unresolved V gene accounts for under half, and the remainder has no known explanation. The sample data list roughly 70,000 clones, and 91% of these were observed just once. Around 14% of the sample is held by the ten biggest clonotypes. What was sequenced was peripheral blood. The origin of the receptors is a human donor with active COVID-19. The donor label of this sample is uncertain.

The rearrangement links TRBV28 to TRBJ2-1; possibly TRBD1 for D (5 bases). Trimming shortened V by 6 bases and J by 13 bases, and 10 bases separated the two germline ends. There are 10 residues in the CDR3. From germline, CDR1 is MDHEN and CDR2 SYDVKM. The CDR3 nucleotides read TGTGCCAGCAGGCGGACAAGACAGTTCTTC. It translates to CASRRTRQFF.

This chain connects TRBV4-3 to TRBJ2-1; 11 bases agree with TRBD2. In germline, CDR1 is LGHNA, CDR2 YSLEER. The trim removed 6 bases at V and 4 bases at J, leaving 5 bases unmatched. The CDR3 spans 15 residues. The CDR3 here is CASRPTSGSYNEQFF. CDR3 sequence (DNA): TGCGCCAGCAGACCAACTAGCGGGAGTTACAATGAGCAGTTCTTC.

This chain uses TRBV19 with TRBJ2-1; 11 nucleotides agree with TRBD2. CDR1 and CDR2 from the germline V gene are LNHDA and SQIVND (reference sequence). The J segment lost 4 bases and the V segment lost 2 bases, leaving 4 bases of the junction unmatched. The CDR3 extends over 16 amino acids. The CDR3 here is CASSIPGLAEYNEQFF. CDR3 DNA sequence: TGTGCCAGTAGTATACCGGGACTAGCGGAATACAATGAGCAGTTCTTC.

V and J are TRBV24-1 and TRBJ2-1, with D possibly being TRBD2 (6 bases). V lost 10 bases and J lost 3, with 6 bases in between. Germline CDR1 reads KGHDR; CDR2 reads SFDVKD. This CDR3 has 11 residues. CDR3 loop: CATRGYNEQFF. The CDR3 DNA follows: TGTGCCACGCGGGGCTACAATGAGCAGTTCTTC.

The rearrangement uses TRBV5-1 and TRBJ1-6; possibly TRBD1 for D (5 bases). V lost 2 bases, J lost 6 bases, and 9 bases lay in between. The CDR3 length is 14 residues. Germline lookup yields CDR1 SGHRS and CDR2 YFSETQ. The CDR3: CASSFGQGNSPLHF. The CDR3 coding sequence is TGCGCCAGCAGCTTCGGGCAGGGTAATTCACCCCTCCACTTT.

The V gene is TRBV5-4, the J gene TRBJ2-2; 7 bases agree with TRBD2. Germline-derived CDR1 and CDR2 are SGHNT and YYREEE (reference sequence). With 1 base clipped from V and 6 bases from J, the junction kept 6 bases outside the gene matches. The CDR3 length is 15 residues. The CDR3 sequence: CASSLFGLVPGELFF. The CDR3 bases are TGTGCCAGCAGCTTGTTCGGACTAGTCCCCGGGGAGCTGTTTTTT.

The V gene is TRBV11-2, the J gene TRBJ2-7; a weak D match, TRBD2 (6 bases). Germline lookup yields CDR1 SGHAT and CDR2 FQNNGV. Trimming shortened V by 5 bases and J by 9 bases, and 17 bases separated the two germline ends. This CDR3 comprises 13 residues. The CDR3 coding sequence is TGTGCCAGCAGCCGGGACCACTTTAGCGGGCAGTACTTC. Amino acid sequence: CASSRDHFSGQYF.

The gene calls are TRBV28 and TRBJ2-1, with 7 nucleotides matching TRBD2. This CDR3 contains 16 residues. The germline V gene has CDR1 MDHEN and CDR2 SYDVKM. V lost 5 bases to trimming and J lost 4 bases; unmatched junction nucleotides: 11. The CDR3 coding sequence is TGTGCCAGCAGTGGGAGCGGGGACGGAAGATACAATGAGCAGTTCTTC. The encoded protein is CASSGSGDGRYNEQFF.

V gene TRBV21-1 combines with J gene TRBJ2-2; TRBD2, the table's D call, was not compared with the DNA. TRBV21-1 is described as a pseudogene. This CDR3 contains 15 residues. CDR3 nucleotide sequence: TGTGCCAGAAGAGTCGGGACTCATGTCACCGGGGAGCTGTTTTTT. Translated, it gives CARRVGTHVTGELFF.

The chain has TRBV2 and TRBJ2-7; weak D call: TRBD1 (6 bases). V was cut by 6 bases and J by 1 base, with 13 bases left in between. The CDR3 is 14 amino acids. CDR1 is SNHLY, CDR2 FYNNEI, per germline. The CDR3 spells CASSRSGASYEQYF. CDR3 DNA sequence: TGTGCCAGCAGCCGCTCAGGGGCGTCCTACGAGCAGTACTTC.

This chain links TRBV6-2 or TRBV6-3 with TRBJ2-7; TRBD1 agrees at 7 bases. Germline CDR1 reads MNHEY; CDR2 reads SVGEGT. V dropped 6 bases and J dropped 4; count of bases not matched to a gene: 6. The CDR3 sequence is 13 residues long. In nucleotides, the CDR3 is TGTGCCAGCAGCAAAAAGGGGGCTTACGAGCAGTACTTC. It is translated as CASSKKGAYEQYF.

The genes are TRBV4-2 and TRBJ2-1; D uncertain. With 0 bases removed from V and 0 bases from J, the gap between germline ends came to 6 bases. The CDR3 contains 15 residues. The germline CDR1 and CDR2 sequences are LGHNA and YNFKEQ. The CDR3 DNA is TGTGCCAGCAGCCAAGATCTCGGCTCCTACAATGAGCAGTTCTTC. Protein product: CASSQDLGSYNEQFF.

The chain has TRBV28 and TRBJ1-1; TRBD1 aligns across 11 bases. The ends lost 2 bases at V and 6 bases at J; junction bases unmatched: 8. The CDR3 has 16 residues. CDR1 MDHEN and CDR2 SYDVKM come from the germline V gene. Written as DNA, the CDR3 is TGTGCCAGCAGTTTACGCTCGGGACAGGGGGGTTCTGAAGCTTTCTTT. Its protein product is CASSLRSGQGGSEAFF.

This chain uses TRBV7-9 with TRBJ2-7, with D unclear. V lost 5 bases and J 5 bases, leaving 7 bases between the germline ends. The CDR3 length is 11 residues. CDR1 and CDR2 from the germline V gene are SEHNR and FQNEAQ (reference sequence). The CDR3 here is CASSSRDEQYF. The CDR3 DNA follows: TGTGCCAGCAGCAGTCGGGACGAGCAGTACTTC.

The CDR3 bases are TGTGCCAGCAGCCCCCTCGGGGGATTCGGGAGCAGCACAGATACGCAGTATTTT. As protein: CASSPLGGFGSSTDTQYF. The chain recombines TRBV13 with TRBJ2-3, with D tentatively TRBD2 (6 bases). The CDR3 spans 18 residues. CDR1 and CDR2 from the germline V gene are PRHDT and FYEKMQ (reference sequence). Trimming removed 5 bases from V and 0 bases from J, with 21 bases in between.

The rearrangement links TRBV7-8 to TRBJ1-5, with TRBD1 matching 7 bases. CDR1 is SGHVS and CDR2 is FQNEAQ in the germline V gene. V lost 5 bases and J lost 4; bases outside the gene matches: 2. The CDR3 is 13 amino acids. The CDR3 reads CASSRDRNQPQHF. CDR3 sequence (DNA): TGTGCCAGCAGCCGGGACAGAAATCAGCCCCAGCATTTT.

The V gene is TRBV28, the J gene TRBJ2-5; D is perhaps TRBD1 (5 bases). The CDR3 runs 13 residues. Trimming took off 5 bases at V and 5 bases at J, with 12 bases between the two ends. Germline CDR1 reads MDHEN; CDR2 reads SYDVKM. The CDR3 sequence is CASSGAGRETQYF. The CDR3 coding sequence is TGTGCCAGCAGTGGGGCCGGTCGGGAGACCCAGTACTTC.

DNA for the CDR3: TGTGCCAGCAGTGAGGACAGGGGAAAATACGAGCAGTACTTC. This translates into CASSEDRGKYEQYF. This sequence joins TRBV2 and TRBJ2-7; 9 bases line up with TRBD1. The CDR3 loop spans 14 amino acids. Germline V lookup: CDR1 SNHLY, CDR2 FYNNEI. Germline trimming cut 3 bases from V and 4 bases from J; bases unmatched to any gene: 4. Variable domain in full (rest from reference TRBV2 and TRBJ2-7): EPEVTQTPSHQVTQMGQEVILRCVPISNHLYFYWYRQILGQKVEFLVSFYNNEISEKSEIFDDQFSVERPDGSNFTLKIRSTKLEDSAMYFCASSEDRGKYEQYFGPGTRLTVT.

The V call is TRBV28, the J call TRBJ2-1; 9 bases match TRBD1. Trimming cost V 5 bases and J 0 bases; bases outside gene matches: 2. The CDR3 sequence is 15 residues long. Germline values: CDR1 MDHEN, CDR2 SYDVKM. This chain's CDR3 is CASSGTGSSYNEQFF. CDR3 in DNA: TGTGCCAGCAGTGGGACAGGGAGCTCCTACAATGAGCAGTTCTTC.

This chain connects TRBV19 to TRBJ2-5; a possible D gene is TRBD1 (6 bases). CDR3 length: 15 residues. V was clipped by 7 bases and J by 0 bases, with 15 bases between them. Per germline, CDR1 LNHDA and CDR2 SQIVND (reference sequence). CDR3 protein: CASTPDSVHQETQYF. DNA of the CDR3: TGTGCCAGTACCCCGGACAGCGTTCACCAAGAGACCCAGTACTTC. The full variable domain, completed using reference TRBV19 and TRBJ2-5, is DGGITQSPKYLFRKEGQNVTLSCEQNLNHDAMYWYRQDPGQGLRLIYYSQIVNDFQKGDIAEGYSVSREKKESFPLTVTSAQKNPTAFYLCASTPDSVHQETQYFGPGTRLLVL.

A word on this clone: One junction end disagrees with the germline gene, perhaps due to a read error. The DNA of the CDR3 is TGCGCCAGCAGCCAAAACAATTGGGATACAGGGGTGCACTTC. Its translation: CASSQNNWDTGVHF. The chain recombines TRBV4-3 with TRBJ2-5; 7 bases are shared with TRBD1. The CDR3 contains 14 residues. Germline-derived CDR1 and CDR2 are LGHNA and YSLEER.

The rearrangement joins TRBV6-5 to TRBJ2-1; 12 bases fit TRBD2. Per germline, CDR1 MNHEY and CDR2 SVGAGI. The CDR3 spans 15 residues. Trimming at V came to 0 bases and at J to 8 bases, leaving 2 bases not matched to a gene. CDR3: CASSYSTSGSYEQFF. In DNA form, the CDR3 reads TGTGCCAGCAGTTACTCGACTAGCGGGAGCTATGAGCAGTTCTTC.

V is TRBV7-8 and J is TRBJ1-1, with 7 bases aligning to TRBD1. Germline V gives CDR1 SGHVS, CDR2 FQNEAQ. The V gene end was trimmed by 0 bases and the J gene end by 0 bases; junction bases not matched to a gene: 4. This CDR3 comprises 16 residues. This CDR3 is CASSLARTGMNTEAFF. The CDR3 DNA follows: TGTGCCAGCAGCTTAGCCCGGACAGGAATGAACACTGAAGCTTTCTTT.

The J gene is TRBJ2-1, the V gene TRBV28; 15 nucleotides line up with TRBD2. With 5 bases clipped from V and 7 bases from J, the junction kept 6 bases outside the gene matches. Germline CDR1 and CDR2: MDHEN and SYDVKM. The CDR3 contains 16 residues. The CDR3 reads CASSQGTSGRLNEQFF. The CDR3 nucleotides read TGTGCCAGCAGTCAAGGGACTAGCGGGAGGTTAAATGAGCAGTTCTTC.

The V gene is TRBV6-5, the J gene TRBJ1-4; TRBD1 aligns across 8 bases. V shed 7 bases, J shed 4 bases, and the junction held 2 bases outside the gene matches. Germline-derived CDR1 and CDR2 are MNHEY and SVGAGI. This CDR3 region has 13 residues. The CDR3 DNA follows: TGTGCCAGCATGGGACAGGATAATGAAAAACTGTTTTTT. This translates into CASMGQDNEKLFF.

This chain links TRBV7-6 with TRBJ2-7, with D possibly matching TRBD1 (7 bases). This CDR3 region has 16 residues. The germline CDR1 and CDR2 sequences are SGHVS and FNYEAQ. Trimming shortened V by 1 base and J by 7 bases, and 20 bases separated the two germline ends. The CDR3 nucleotides are TGTGCCAGCAGCTTAGGCCCACAGGGGACCGGAGGGGAGCAGTACTTC. Translation gives CASSLGPQGTGGEQYF.

V gene TRBV7-2 combines with J gene TRBJ2-1; maybe TRBD2 (6 bases). Trimming took 4 bases from V and 9 from J, leaving 22 bases between them. The CDR3 extends over 16 amino acids. The germline gives CDR1 SGHTA, CDR2 FQGNSA. CDR3 in amino acids: CASSSSGVGVLREQFF. CDR3 DNA sequence: TGTGCCAGCAGCTCATCGGGGGTAGGCGTTCTCCGTGAGCAGTTCTTC.

In the case of this clone: Other DNA sequences in the sample encode the same CDR3. The chain carries TRBV15 and TRBJ2-7, with a weak D call TRBD1 (6 bases). V lost 0 bases, J lost 2 bases, and 8 bases lay in between. CDR3 length equals 14 residues. The germline V gene encodes CDR1 LNHNV and CDR2 YYDKDF (reference sequence). The CDR3 reads CATSRDRGPYEQYF. CDR3 coding DNA: TGTGCCACCAGCAGAGACAGGGGCCCCTACGAGCAGTACTTC.

The genes are TRBV7-9 and TRBJ1-5, with TRBD1 as a possible D gene (5 bases). V lost 2 bases and J lost 6, with 11 bases in between. Germline CDR1 SEHNR, CDR2 FQNEAQ (reference sequence). The CDR3 is made up of 14 amino acids. The CDR3 DNA follows: TGTGCCAGCAGCTTAAGTCAGGGAGGTCAGCCCCAGCATTTT. Its translation is CASSLSQGGQPQHF.

The chain recombines TRBV5-6 with TRBJ2-6; a possible D gene is TRBD1 (6 bases). The CDR3 is 15 residues long. V lost 1 base and J lost 4, with 9 bases in between. Germline-derived CDR1 and CDR2 are SGHDT and YYEEEE. CDR3 sequence reads: CASSLQGYGANVLTF. CDR3 coding DNA: TGTGCCAGCAGCTTGCAGGGGTACGGGGCCAACGTCCTGACTTTC.